These T cell receptor beta chains were read from a single sample in a study of blood T cell repertoires in COVID-19. The protocol was immunoSEQ multiplex PCR, while the TCRdb copy is restricted to in-frame clones and leaves out a portion. The table shows some 250,000 clones, with 81% occurring only once. The sample comprised peripheral blood. Receptors originate from a woman of 80 years or more with acute or convalescent COVID-19. Both conserved end residues are part of each CDR3. D genes are given only for firm matches. Expanded clones are given a class, and other clones once, few, many or no size at all.

>NA|TRBV5-1|TRBJ1-1|few
TGCGCCAGCAGCTTGGGTTGGAGGAACACTGAAGCTTTCTTT
CASSLGWRNTEAFF
>NA|TRBV6-4|TRBJ2-5|NA
TGTGCCAGCAGCCAACCTACAGGGGAGGTCCCCAACGAGACCCAGTACTTC
CASSQPTGEVPNETQYF
>TRBD1|TRBV5-1|TRBJ2-5|NA
TGCGCCAGCAGCTTAGGACAGGGCGTAGAGACCCAGTACTTC
CASSLGQGVETQYF
>NA|TRBV30|TRBJ1-5|NA
TGTGCCTGGAGTCCTGGAGGTCAGCCCCAGCATTTT
CAWSPGGQPQHF
>TRBD2|TRBV19|TRBJ2-3|NA
TGTGCCAGTAGCCCGGGGGGTATGGGCACAGATACGCAGTATTTT
CASSPGGMGTDTQYF
>TRBD2|TRBV3-1/TRBV3-2|TRBJ2-7|NA
TGTGCCAGCAGCCGGGGCTTGGGGGGGTACGAGCAGTACTTC
CASSRGLGGYEQYF
>TRBD2|TRBV7-2|TRBJ2-1|few
TGTGCCAGCAGCGCCGGGACTAGCGGGACCTTCGACAATGAGCAGTTCTTC
CASSAGTSGTFDNEQFF
>NA|TRBV5-4|TRBJ1-2|NA
TGTGCCAGCAGCTCCAGGGGACTATCTGGCTACACCTTC
CASSSRGLSGYTF
>NA|TRBV7-9|TRBJ2-3|NA
TGTGCCAGCAGTTTCCCCACAGGGAAAACAGATACGCAGTATTTT
CASSFPTGKTDTQYF
>TRBD1|TRBV30|TRBJ1-3|NA
TGTGCCTGGAGGGAGACAGGGAGGAACACCATATATTTT
CAWRETGRNTIYF